These 29 T cell receptor beta chains share one sample of origin, sequenced in a study of T-cell reconstitution after alpha-beta-depleted transplantation in children. A TCRbeta library incorporating unique molecular identifiers was prepared. Each CDR3 protein is one row after TCRdb ran MiXCR on the PCR reads. The sample contains roughly 100,000 distinct CDR3 sequences, 8% to 9% of which appear only once. The sequencing used PBMCs from the stem cell graft donor, collected from the stem cell graft. Receptors were obtained from a human donor who donated a stem cell graft to a child with congenital amegakaryocytic thrombocytopenia.

This clonotype has a handful of counts. CDR3 protein: CAWSAGTRQYF. The DNA of the CDR3 is TGTGCCTGGAGTGCAGGGACCCGGCAGTACTTC. The rearrangement uses TRBV30 and TRBJ2-7, with D perhaps matching TRBD1 or TRBD2 (5 bases each). The CDR3 contains 11 residues. Germline values: CDR1 GTSNPN, CDR2 SVGIG (reference sequence). V was trimmed by 1 base and J by 9 bases, leaving 10 bases between them.

This clonotype has a count of ten or more. The chain uses TRBV12-5 and TRBJ1-5; D might be TRBD1 (5 bases). V shed 6 bases and J shed 3 bases, with 15 bases lying between them. Germline lookup yields CDR1 LGHNT and CDR2 FRNRAP. This CDR3 has 15 residues. The CDR3 loop reads CASGTGAEPNQPQHF. CDR3 coding DNA: TGTGCTAGTGGGACCGGGGCGGAACCCAATCAGCCCCAGCATTTT.

In its sample, this clonotype was seen many times. V usage is TRBV20-1 and J usage is TRBJ2-1; the match to TRBD2 covers 13 bases. Looked up from germline, CDR1 is DFQATT and CDR2 is SNEGSKA (reference sequence). The CDR3 consists of 16 residues. J gave up 13 bases and V 2 bases, and 14 bases lay outside the gene matches. In nucleotides, the CDR3 is TGCAGTGCTAGACCCCGGACTAGCGGGAGTATTGGTCCTCAGTTCTTC. It translates to CSARPRTSGSIGPQFF.

This clonotype was recorded many times. The V and J genes are TRBV6-5 and TRBJ2-3; no definite D call. The V and J ends lost 4 bases and 1 base respectively, with 18 bases between them. The germline gives CDR1 MNHEY, CDR2 SVGAGI. The CDR3 is 17 residues long. CDR3 sequence (DNA): TGTGCCAGCAGTTTCACGGACCCCCCGGGTCGCACAGATACGCAGTATTTT. As protein: CASSFTDPPGRTDTQYF.

This clonotype was picked up many times. The chain has TRBV5-1 and TRBJ1-1; tentative D call: TRBD1 (6 bases). The CDR3 covers 15 residues. The V end was cut by 1 base, the J end by 5 bases, with 15 bases between. CDR1 SGHRS and CDR2 YFSETQ come from the germline V gene. The CDR3 DNA is TGCGCCAGCAGCTTGCAGGGGACGGGGGTGACTGAAGCTTTCTTT. Translating it yields CASSLQGTGVTEAFF.

This chain joins TRBV27 and TRBJ2-1; D remains unclear. The CDR3 loop spans 11 amino acids. The V gene lost 8 bases and the J gene lost 8 bases, with 10 bases spanning the gap. Germline-derived CDR1 and CDR2 are MNHEY and SMNVEV (reference sequence). The CDR3 loop is CASAMGYEQFF. The CDR3, as DNA: TGTGCCAGCGCCATGGGATATGAGCAGTTCTTC.

This clonotype was found many times. The rearrangement joins TRBV10-3 to TRBJ2-1; a possible D gene is TRBD2 (5 bases). Germline loops: CDR1 ENHRY, CDR2 SYGVKD. The CDR3 is 15 residues long. Trimming removed 8 bases at V and 1 base at J, with 15 bases between. This CDR3 reads CAIGRSDKSYNEQFF. The CDR3 DNA sequence: TGTGCCATCGGGAGAAGCGACAAATCCTACAATGAGCAGTTCTTC.

This clonotype has ten or more counts. The chain couples TRBV7-2 to TRBJ1-5; D is possibly TRBD1 (6 bases). Germline-derived CDR1 and CDR2 are SGHTA and FQGNSA. CDR3 size: 16 residues. V gave up 3 bases and J gave up 2 bases, with 14 bases separating them. The CDR3 reads CASSFKGGGGNQPQHF. As DNA, the CDR3 is TGTGCCAGCAGCTTTAAGGGGGGTGGTGGCAATCAGCCCCAGCATTTT.

This clonotype was seen ten or more times. The rearrangement joins TRBV12-3 or TRBV12-4 to TRBJ2-1, with 12 bases identical to TRBD2. The CDR3 spans 17 residues. V dropped 5 bases and J dropped 6; count of bases not matched to a gene: 11. CDR3 sequence: CASSPRASGREFNEQFF. The CDR3 DNA is TGTGCCAGCAGTCCCCGAGCTAGCGGGAGGGAGTTCAATGAGCAGTTCTTC.

This clonotype was recorded at least ten times. The rearrangement joins TRBV7-2 to TRBJ2-3, with a possible D match to TRBD2 (5 bases). The CDR3 covers 14 residues. Per the germline V gene, CDR1 is SGHTA and CDR2 is FQGNSA. Trimming removed 6 bases at V and 1 base at J, with 11 bases between. The CDR3 DNA is TGTGCCAGCAGAATTGGGCGGGGCACAGATACGCAGTATTTT. Translating it yields CASRIGRGTDTQYF.

This clonotype was recorded at least ten times. The rearrangement joins TRBV12-3 or TRBV12-4 to TRBJ2-1, with a possible D match to TRBD2 (5 bases). The CDR3 extends over 15 amino acids. With 5 bases removed from V and 0 bases from J, the gap between germline ends came to 11 bases. CDR3 sequence (DNA): TGTGCCAGCAGTCCCCAAGGGAGCTCCTACAATGAGCAGTTCTTC. This encodes CASSPQGSSYNEQFF.

This clonotype came up many times. The rearrangement links TRBV14 to TRBJ1-1; the D is unclear. The ends were cut back, 4 bases at V and 9 bases at J, with 15 bases in the middle. This CDR3 contains 13 residues. Germline V gene sequence: CDR1 SGHDN, CDR2 FVKESK. For the CDR3, the DNA is TGTGCCAGCAGCCTCTTGGACGTTAGTAAAGCTTTCTTT. It is translated as CASSLLDVSKAFF.

This clonotype has a count of ten or more. The V and J genes are TRBV20-1 and TRBJ2-2; D not certain. The V gene lost 6 bases and the J gene lost 5 bases, with 16 bases spanning the gap. Germline CDR1 is DFQATT and CDR2 is SNEGSKA (reference sequence). This CDR3 region has 14 residues. The CDR3 loop is CSAGPVWRTGELFF. The CDR3 DNA reads TGCAGTGCGGGCCCTGTTTGGCGAACCGGGGAGCTGTTTTTT.

This clonotype appeared many times. The chain carries TRBV7-9 and TRBJ2-1, with 13 bases fitting TRBD2. The CDR3 covers 14 residues. Germline CDR1 and CDR2: SEHNR and FQNEAQ (reference sequence). The ends lost 3 bases at V and 9 bases at J; junction bases unmatched: 2. Here the CDR3 DNA reads TGTGCCAGCAGCTTCGGACTAGCGGGAGCTGAGCAGTTCTTC. Protein product: CASSFGLAGAEQFF.

In its sample, this clonotype was seen a few times. DNA for the CDR3: TGTGCCAGCAGGGAACAGGGGGCGCGTGAAAAACTGTTTTTT. Residues: CASREQGAREKLFF. This chain joins TRBV12-3 or TRBV12-4 and TRBJ1-4, with 9 bases identical to TRBD1. The trim removed 6 bases at V and 7 bases at J, leaving 6 bases unmatched. This CDR3 contains 14 residues.

This clonotype occurred many times. J is TRBJ2-2 and V is TRBV7-9; 9 bases align to TRBD2. CDR1 and CDR2 from the germline V gene are SEHNR and FQNEAQ (reference sequence). This CDR3 comprises 17 residues. J was trimmed by 6 bases and V by 0 bases; bases with no gene match: 8. For the CDR3, the DNA is TGTGCCAGCAGCTTAGCGCAGGGTAGCGGGAGTTCCGGGGAGCTGTTTTTT. Translated: CASSLAQGSGSSGELFF.

This clonotype appeared many times. The chain combines TRBV20-1 with TRBJ1-5, with D unresolved. The ends were cut back, 6 bases at V and 1 base at J, with 13 bases in the middle. The CDR3 has 14 amino acids. Germline assignment: CDR1 DFQATT and CDR2 SNEGSKA (reference sequence). This CDR3 is CSARLGTSNQPQHF. Here the CDR3 DNA reads TGCAGTGCCCGGCTGGGAACAAGCAATCAGCCCCAGCATTTT.

This clonotype was counted ten times or more. This chain uses TRBV29-1 with TRBJ1-2; D is unclear. Germline CDR1 and CDR2: SQVTM and ANQGSEA. V was cut by 0 bases and J by 2 bases, with 7 bases left in between. This CDR3 comprises 13 residues. DNA for the CDR3: TGCAGCGTTGAAGACACAGTGAACTATGGCTACACCTTC. This translates into CSVEDTVNYGYTF.

This clonotype has a handful of counts. This chain joins TRBV20-1 and TRBJ1-5; 7 bases agree with TRBD1. The V segment lost 1 base and the J segment 4 bases; nucleotides outside the gene matches: 4. Germline V gene data show CDR1 as DFQATT and CDR2 as SNEGSKA (reference sequence). The CDR3 contains 14 residues. The CDR3 DNA sequence: TGCAGTGCTAGAGTCGGGACAGTGAATCAGCCCCAGCATTTT. Translating gives CSARVGTVNQPQHF.

Note on this clonotype: A read error is possible here, since a much larger clone lies one base away. V gene TRBV2 combines with J gene TRBJ1-1; D ambiguous. With 6 bases removed from V and 8 bases from J, the gap between germline ends came to 10 bases. The V gene's germline CDR1 is SNHLY and CDR2 FYNNEI. The CDR3 extends over 11 amino acids. The CDR3 reads CASSPAGEAFF. The CDR3 DNA reads as TGTGCCAGCAGCCCCGCGGGCGAAGCTTTCTTT.

This clonotype was recorded at least ten times. This chain joins TRBV6-2 or TRBV6-3 and TRBJ2-3, with D possibly matching TRBD1 (6 bases). The germline gives CDR1 MNHEY, CDR2 SVGEGT. V was pared by 4 bases and J by 4 bases, with 18 bases between. The CDR3 has 16 amino acids. CDR3 bases: TGTGCCAGCAGTTCACACAGGGACCCAAGGGCAGATACGCAGTATTTT. Its translation is CASSSHRDPRADTQYF.

This clonotype was recorded a few times. The chain couples TRBV7-2 to TRBJ2-7, with 14 bases fitting TRBD2. This CDR3 spans 14 amino acids. V dropped 4 bases and J dropped 5; count of bases not matched to a gene: 1. The germline V gene encodes CDR1 SGHTA and CDR2 FQGNSA. In nucleotides, the CDR3 is TGTGCCAGCAGCTCGGGACTAGCGGGAGACGAGCAGTACTTC. Its translation: CASSSGLAGDEQYF.

V and J are TRBV5-1 and TRBJ1-1; D ambiguous. Between the trimmed V and J ends, which lost 0 bases and 1 base, there was a span of 7 bases. This CDR3 contains 14 residues. Germline assignment: CDR1 SGHRS and CDR2 YFSETQ. CDR3 nucleotide sequence: TGCGCCAGCAGCTTGGCCCTCGGGAACACTGAAGCTTTCTTT. Its protein is CASSLALGNTEAFF.

This clonotype was seen repeatedly, ten times or more. The chain links TRBV29-1 to TRBJ2-7; 9 bases are shared with TRBD1. Germline CDR1 SQVTM, CDR2 ANQGSEA. The CDR3 sequence is 12 residues long. The ends lost 7 bases at V and 6 bases at J; junction bases unmatched: 7. The DNA of the CDR3 is TGCAGCGGCGGGACAGGGACCGGCGAGCAGTACTTC. Translation gives CSGGTGTGEQYF.

This clonotype was seen repeatedly, ten times or more. The V call is TRBV15, the J call TRBJ2-7; 9 nucleotides align to TRBD2. Trimming took 0 bases from V and 7 from J; bases not matched to a gene: 4. Germline lookup yields CDR1 LNHNV and CDR2 YYDKDF (reference sequence). The CDR3 consists of 14 residues. CDR3 sequence (DNA): TGTGCCACCAGCAGAGAGCGGGAGGGATCAGAGCAGTACTTC. Residues: CATSREREGSEQYF.

This clonotype was observed at least ten times. This rearrangement joins TRBV12-3 or TRBV12-4 to TRBJ2-1; D possibly corresponds to TRBD2 (5 bases). The CDR3 length is 17 residues. With 1 base removed from V and 1 base from J, the gap between germline ends came to 14 bases. This CDR3 is CASSLEAGGASYNEQFF. The CDR3 DNA sequence: TGTGCCAGCAGTTTAGAAGCCGGAGGCGCGTCCTACAATGAGCAGTTCTTC.

Many counts were recorded for this clonotype. This chain uses TRBV5-1 with TRBJ1-2, with D possibly matching TRBD1 (5 bases). CDR3 length equals 15 residues. CDR1 SGHRS and CDR2 YFSETQ come from the germline V gene. V was cut by 0 bases and J by 3 bases, with 12 bases left in between. The CDR3 nucleotides read TGCGCCAGCAGCTTGGGAGGGGCCGATGACTATGGCTACACCTTC. This codes for CASSLGGADDYGYTF.

The chain uses TRBV7-2 and TRBJ1-1, with TRBD1 as a possible D gene (5 bases). V gave up 3 bases and J gave up 0 bases, with 11 bases separating them. CDR3 length: 15 amino acids. Germline loops: CDR1 SGHTA, CDR2 FQGNSA. CDR3 loop: CASSFKGRVNTEAFF. CDR3 DNA sequence: TGTGCCAGCAGCTTTAAAGGCAGGGTGAACACTGAAGCTTTCTTT. Variable domain in full (rest from reference TRBV7-2 and TRBJ1-1): GAGVSQSPSNKVTEKGKDVELRCDPISGHTALYWYRQSLGQGLEFLIYFQGNSAPDKSGLPSDRFSAERTGGSVSTLTIQRTQQEDSAVYLCASSFKGRVNTEAFFGQGTRLTVV.

This clonotype was counted at least ten times. This sequence joins TRBV12-3 or TRBV12-4 and TRBJ2-2, with D possibly TRBD2 on 5 matching bases. V dropped 3 bases and J dropped 6 bases, with 8 bases sitting between them. This CDR3 comprises 13 residues. Here the CDR3 reads CASSLRVAGELFF. The CDR3 DNA follows: TGTGCCAGCAGTTTGAGGGTGGCCGGGGAGCTGTTTTTT.